This TCR beta chain derives from a study of CXCR3-negative and CXCR3-positive naive CD8 T cells. General study findings and limits: Against CXCR3-negative naive cells, CXCR3-positive naive cells showed more hydrophobic TRB CDR3s. Both naive subsets had comparably high diversity; memory CD8+ cells much lower.

UMI-labeled 5' RACE yielded the TRB cDNA libraries. TCRdb re-called the 5' RACE reads and shows each CDR3 protein once, DNA omitted. The data show tens of thousands of distinct CDR3 sequences, and the top ten clones hold 0.55% to 0.7%. The CDR3 length is 11 residues. Germline assignment: CDR1 SQVTM and CDR2 ANQGSEA. By phenotype, naive CD8+ T cells were CD45RO-CCR7+CD27+CD95-. With respect to this clonotype: What it binds is unknown.

The V and J genes are TRBV29-1 and TRBJ2-4; as DNA is missing, the TRBD1 call by TCRdb cannot be tested. Sequencing was carried out using naive CXCR3+ CD8+ T cells from blood. Specified subset: CD45RO-CCR7+CD27+CD95- naive CD8+ T cells expressing CXCR3 (TNR3+). The receptor's source is a human donor in good health. Some clones in this sample may be carry-over from other donors' samples. The CDR3 protein is CSVEGEGQPYF. Together with reference TRBV29-1 and TRBJ2-4, the CDR3 gives the full variable domain: SAVISQKPSRDICQRGTSLTIQCQVDSQVTMMFWYRQQPGQSLTLIATANQGSEATYESGFVIDKFPISRPNLTFSTLTVSNMSPEDSSIYLCSVEGEGQPYFGAGTRLSVL.